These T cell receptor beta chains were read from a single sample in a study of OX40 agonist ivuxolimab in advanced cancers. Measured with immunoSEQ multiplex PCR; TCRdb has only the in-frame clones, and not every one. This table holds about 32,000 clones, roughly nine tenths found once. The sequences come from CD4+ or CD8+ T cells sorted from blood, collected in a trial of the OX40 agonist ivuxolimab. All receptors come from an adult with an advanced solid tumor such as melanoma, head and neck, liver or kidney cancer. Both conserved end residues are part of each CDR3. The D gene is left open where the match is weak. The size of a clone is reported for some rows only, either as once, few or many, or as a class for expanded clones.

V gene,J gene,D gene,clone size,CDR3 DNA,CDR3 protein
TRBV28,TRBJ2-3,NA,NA,TGTGCCAGCAGTTTTAGCAGAGAGGACACAGATACGCAGTATTTT,CASSFSREDTDTQYF
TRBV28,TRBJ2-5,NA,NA,TGTGCCAGCACCCATGGATTGGAGACCCAGTACTTC,CASTHGLETQYF
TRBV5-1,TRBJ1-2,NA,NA,TGCGCCAGCAGCTTGGATGCTTCGCCGCAGGGCTACACCTTC,CASSLDASPQGYTF
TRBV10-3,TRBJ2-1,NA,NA,TGTGCCATCAGTGAGTCCTCTGTGTCGCGGTTCTTC,CAISESSVSRFF
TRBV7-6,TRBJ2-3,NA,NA,TGTGCCAGCAGCCCCAGGGGGGTAGGACGTATCACAGATACGCAGTATTTT,CASSPRGVGRITDTQYF
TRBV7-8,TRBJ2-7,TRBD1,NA,TGTGCCAGCAGCCCCCGACAGGGGGCTATCGAGCAGTACTTC,CASSPRQGAIEQYF
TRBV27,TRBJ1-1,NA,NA,TGTGCCAGCAGTCTGGGACACTTGAACACTGAAGCTTTCTTT,CASSLGHLNTEAFF
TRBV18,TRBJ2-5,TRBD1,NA,TGTGCCAGCTCACCTGGGGACAGGGGGCTTGGAGAGACCCAGTACTTC,CASSPGDRGLGETQYF
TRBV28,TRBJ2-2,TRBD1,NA,TGTGCCAGCAGAGGGGGACAGGCTTACACCGGGGAGCTGTTTTTT,CASRGGQAYTGELFF
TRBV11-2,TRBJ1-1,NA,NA,TGTGCCAGCAGTCAAAGACAGGCCCTGAACACTGAAGCTTTCTTT,CASSQRQALNTEAFF
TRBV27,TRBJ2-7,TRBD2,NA,TGTGCCAGCAGCTTGTCTAGCGGGTTTTTATCCTACGAGCAGTACTTC,CASSLSSGFLSYEQYF
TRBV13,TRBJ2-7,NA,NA,TGTGCCAGCAGCTTCGGGGGGCGTTCCTACGAGCAGTACTTC,CASSFGGRSYEQYF
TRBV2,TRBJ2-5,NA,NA,TGTGCCAGCAGTGCAGGCGGGGGCGTGGGAGAGACCCAGTACTTC,CASSAGGGVGETQYF
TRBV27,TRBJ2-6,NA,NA,TGTGCCAGCAGTCTCACAGGGACTGGGGCCAACGTCCTGACTTTC,CASSLTGTGANVLTF
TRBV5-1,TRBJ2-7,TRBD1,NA,TGCGCCAGCACCCTAGGGGGCGGCGAGCAGTACTTC,CASTLGGGEQYF
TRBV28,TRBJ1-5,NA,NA,TGTGCCAGCCAGTGGCGATCTCAGCCCCAGCATTTT,CASQWRSQPQHF
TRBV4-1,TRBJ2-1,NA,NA,TGCGCCAGCAGCCAAGATCCCGGGTCGGCCTACAATGAGCAGTTCTTC,CASSQDPGSAYNEQFF
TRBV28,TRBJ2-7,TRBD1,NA,TGTGCCAGCAGTTTATTTGGGACAGGGGGTTACTCATACTCCTACGAGCAGTACTTC,CASSLFGTGGYSYSYEQYF
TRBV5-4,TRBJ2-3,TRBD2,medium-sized,TGTGCCAACGGAGGGGAGGGTACGCAGTATTTT,CANGGEGTQYF
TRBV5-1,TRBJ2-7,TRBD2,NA,TGCGCCAGCAGCTTTGGTAGTAGCGGGAGAAGTGAGCAGTACTTC,CASSFGSSGRSEQYF
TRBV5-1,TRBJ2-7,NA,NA,TGCGCCAGCAGCTTTTACTACGAGCAGTACTTC,CASSFYYEQYF
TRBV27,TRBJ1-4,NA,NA,TGTGCCAGCAGTTGGGATGGGACTAATGAAAAACTGTTTTTT,CASSWDGTNEKLFF